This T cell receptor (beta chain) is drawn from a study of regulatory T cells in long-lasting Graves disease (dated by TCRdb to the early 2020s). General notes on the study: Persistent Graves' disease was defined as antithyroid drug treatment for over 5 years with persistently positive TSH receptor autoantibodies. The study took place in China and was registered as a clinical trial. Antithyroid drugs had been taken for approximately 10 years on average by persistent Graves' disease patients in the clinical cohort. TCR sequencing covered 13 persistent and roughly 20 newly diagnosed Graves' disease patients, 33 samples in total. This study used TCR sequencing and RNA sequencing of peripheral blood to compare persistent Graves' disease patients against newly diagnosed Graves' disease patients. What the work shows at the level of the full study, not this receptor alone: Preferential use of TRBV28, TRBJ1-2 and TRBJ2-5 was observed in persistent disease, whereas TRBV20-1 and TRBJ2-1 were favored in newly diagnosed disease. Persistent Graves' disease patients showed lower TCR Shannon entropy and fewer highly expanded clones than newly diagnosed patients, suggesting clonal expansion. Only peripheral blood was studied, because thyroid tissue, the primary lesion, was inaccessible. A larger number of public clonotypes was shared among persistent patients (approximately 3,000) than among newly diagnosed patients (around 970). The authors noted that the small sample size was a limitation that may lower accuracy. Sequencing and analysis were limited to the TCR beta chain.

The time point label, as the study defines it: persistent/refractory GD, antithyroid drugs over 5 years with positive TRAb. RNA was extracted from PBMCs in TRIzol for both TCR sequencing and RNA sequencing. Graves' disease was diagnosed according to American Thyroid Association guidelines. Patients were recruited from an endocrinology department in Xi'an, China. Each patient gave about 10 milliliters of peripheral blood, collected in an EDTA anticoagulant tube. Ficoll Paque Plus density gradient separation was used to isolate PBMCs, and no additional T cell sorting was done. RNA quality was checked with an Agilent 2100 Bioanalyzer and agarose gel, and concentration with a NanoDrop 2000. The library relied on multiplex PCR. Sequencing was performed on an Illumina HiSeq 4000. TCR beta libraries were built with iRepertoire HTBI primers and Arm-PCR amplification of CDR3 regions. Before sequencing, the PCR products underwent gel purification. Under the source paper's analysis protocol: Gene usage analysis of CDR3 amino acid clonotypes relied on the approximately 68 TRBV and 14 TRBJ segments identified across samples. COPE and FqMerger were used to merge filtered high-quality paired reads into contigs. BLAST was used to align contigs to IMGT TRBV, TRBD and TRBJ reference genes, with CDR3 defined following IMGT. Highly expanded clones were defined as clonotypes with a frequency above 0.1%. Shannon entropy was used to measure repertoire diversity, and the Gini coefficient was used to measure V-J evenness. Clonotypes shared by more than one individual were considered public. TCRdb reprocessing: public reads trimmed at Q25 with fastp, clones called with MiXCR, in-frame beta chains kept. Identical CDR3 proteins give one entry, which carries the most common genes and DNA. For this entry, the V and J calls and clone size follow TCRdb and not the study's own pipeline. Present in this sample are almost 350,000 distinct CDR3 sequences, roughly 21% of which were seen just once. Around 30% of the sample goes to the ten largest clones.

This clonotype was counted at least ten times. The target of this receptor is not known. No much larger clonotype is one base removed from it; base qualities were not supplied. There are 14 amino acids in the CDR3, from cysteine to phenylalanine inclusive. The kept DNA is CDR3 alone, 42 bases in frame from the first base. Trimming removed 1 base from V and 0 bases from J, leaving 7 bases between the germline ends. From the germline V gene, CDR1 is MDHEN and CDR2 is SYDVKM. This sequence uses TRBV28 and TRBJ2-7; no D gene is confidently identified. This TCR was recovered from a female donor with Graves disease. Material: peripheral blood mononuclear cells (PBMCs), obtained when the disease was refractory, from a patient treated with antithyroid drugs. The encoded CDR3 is CASSLSTVSYEQYF. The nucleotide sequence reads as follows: TGTGCCAGCAGTTTATCCACCGTCTCCTACGAGCAGTACTTC.